The clone carrying this T cell receptor (beta chain) was counted a single time. Antigen: not known. This CDR3 spans 14 amino acids. Per germline, CDR1 GTSNPN and CDR2 SVGIG (reference sequence). With 2 bases clipped from V and 7 bases from J, the junction kept 6 bases outside the gene matches. This entry comes from a study of cytomegalovirus exposure and HLA in healthy donors. Whole-study context: The roughly 700 first-cohort repertoires shared a platform with the 120 validation repertoires, as reported in a later analysis. Study-level points and caveats: Listed as cytomegalovirus-associated were 150 to 200 TCR beta chains. For most TCR sequences rarity was the rule, although some public TCRs occurred in many donors.

The data were produced by immunoSEQ multiplex PCR, yet TCRdb's version contains in-frame clones alone and is incomplete. The sample holds 95,000 to 150,000 clones, 70% to 90% seen once. The sequencing sample was made of PBMCs. This sequence was found in a young woman in good health and CMV-seronegative. This sequence joins TRBV30 and TRBJ2-1; 9 positions match TRBD2. The DNA for the CDR3 is TGTGCCTGGAGTACAGCGGGGGGCCCTAATGAGCAGTTCTTC. Translation: CAWSTAGGPNEQFF.